These 5 T cell receptor beta chains were all obtained from the same sample, sequenced in a study of blood T cell repertoires in COVID-19. Repertoires were generated with immunoSEQ multiplex PCR, while TCRdb's copy carries only in-frame clones and drops some. The sample consists of 90,000 or so clones, around 87% of them appearing once. The sample consisted of peripheral blood. Receptor source: a woman older than 75 with active or convalescent COVID-19.

The chain joins TRBV19 to TRBJ2-1; D not resolved. CDR1 is LNHDA, CDR2 SQIVND, per germline (reference sequence). The V and J ends lost 0 bases and 3 bases respectively, with 6 bases between them. The CDR3 loop spans 14 amino acids. CDR3 in amino acids: CASSIDPGYNEQFF. The CDR3 DNA follows: TGTGCCAGTAGTATAGACCCAGGCTACAATGAGCAGTTCTTC. Full variable domain (remainder filled in from reference TRBV19 and TRBJ2-1): DGGITQSPKYLFRKEGQNVTLSCEQNLNHDAMYWYRQDPGQGLRLIYYSQIVNDFQKGDIAEGYSVSREKKESFPLTVTSAQKNPTAFYLCASSIDPGYNEQFFGPGTRLTVL.

This clone was observed a single time. The chain recombines TRBV3-1 (or the pseudogene TRBV3-2) with TRBJ2-6; 11 nucleotides match TRBD2. The V and J ends lost 4 bases and 2 bases, in that order; junction bases with no gene match: 13. This CDR3 comprises 20 residues. CDR1 is LGHDT, CDR2 YNNKEL, per germline (reference sequence). The CDR3 sequence: CASSPTHPTSGVAGANVLTF. The CDR3 coding sequence is TGTGCCAGCAGCCCTACCCACCCGACTAGCGGGGTGGCTGGGGCCAACGTCCTGACTTTC.

This clone has more than one count but fewer than ten. The chain combines TRBV12-2 with TRBJ2-1; TRBD1 reflects the table's D call only, with no check against the DNA. TRBV12-2 is assigned pseudogene status. The CDR3 loop spans 16 amino acids. CDR3 in amino acids: CASRLALWTENNEQFF. The CDR3 DNA reads TGTGCAAGTCGCTTAGCGCTGTGGACAGAAAACAATGAGCAGTTCTTC.

The chain joins TRBV7-2 to TRBJ2-3, with 11 bases matching TRBD2. After removal of 3 bases from V and 2 bases from J, the junction contained 4 bases not matched to a gene. The germline V gene has CDR1 SGHTA and CDR2 FQGNSA. This CDR3 region has 16 residues. As DNA, the CDR3 is TGTGCCAGCAGCTTGGCTAGCGGGAGGCCCACAGATACGCAGTATTTT. This sequence encodes CASSLASGRPTDTQYF. Full variable domain (missing parts from reference TRBV7-2 and TRBJ2-3): GAGVSQSPSNKVTEKGKDVELRCDPISGHTALYWYRQSLGQGLEFLIYFQGNSAPDKSGLPSDRFSAERTGGSVSTLTIQRTQQEDSAVYLCASSLASGRPTDTQYFGPGTRLTVL.

The chain combines TRBV20-1 with TRBJ2-7; 7 positions match TRBD1. The V gene end was trimmed by 3 bases and the J gene end by 6 bases; junction bases not matched to a gene: 8. The CDR3 sequence is 13 residues long. CDR1 is DFQATT, CDR2 SNEGSKA, per germline (reference sequence). CDR3 sequence: CSASPFDRAEQYF. The CDR3 DNA reads TGCAGTGCTAGTCCCTTCGACAGGGCCGAGCAGTACTTC.